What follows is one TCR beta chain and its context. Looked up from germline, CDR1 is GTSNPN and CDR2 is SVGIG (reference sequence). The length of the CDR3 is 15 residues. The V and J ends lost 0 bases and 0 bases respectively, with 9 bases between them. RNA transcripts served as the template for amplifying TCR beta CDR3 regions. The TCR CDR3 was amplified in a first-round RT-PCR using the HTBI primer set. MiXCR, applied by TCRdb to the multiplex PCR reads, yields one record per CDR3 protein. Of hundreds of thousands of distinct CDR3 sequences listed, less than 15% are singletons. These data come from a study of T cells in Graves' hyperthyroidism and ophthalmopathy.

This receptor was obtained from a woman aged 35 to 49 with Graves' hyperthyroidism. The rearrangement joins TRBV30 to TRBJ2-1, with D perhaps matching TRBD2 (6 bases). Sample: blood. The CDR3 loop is CAWSVGGNSYNEQFF. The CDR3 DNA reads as TGTGCCTGGAGTGTTGGCGGGAACTCCTACAATGAGCAGTTCTTC.